The rows below give T cell receptor beta chains drawn from one sample of a study of cytotoxic CD8 clonotypes in ibrutinib-treated CLL. Clones were sequenced by immunoSEQ multiplex PCR, and TCRdb holds only the in-frame ones, with some missing. The table has around 310,000 clones, roughly 85% seen once. The sequenced sample was PBMCs, obtained before ibrutinib treatment. The receptors were sampled from a human donor with chronic lymphocytic leukemia. The CDR3 runs from the conserved cysteine through the conserved F or W. The D gene is left open where the match is weak. A clone size is listed for some rows: how often the clone was seen (once, few, many), or a class if it is expanded.

J gene,V gene,clone size,D gene,CDR3 length,CDR3 DNA,CDR3 protein
TRBJ1-3,TRBV10-3,few,TRBD1,15,TGTGCCATCGGGCCGGGACAGGGGGTTGGAAACACCATATATTTT,CAIGPGQGVGNTIYF
TRBJ2-7,TRBV28,.,TRBD2,15,TGTGCCAGCAGTTTCACCGGGACTAGCCTCGACGAGCAGTACTTC,CASSFTGTSLDEQYF
TRBJ2-7,TRBV18,.,.,15,TGTGCCAGCTCACCAGCCGGGACGAGCTCCTACGAGCAGTACTTC,CASSPAGTSSYEQYF
TRBJ1-2,TRBV5-6,.,.,14,TGTGCCAGCAGCTTGGTTTCGCCAAACTATGGCTACACCTTC,CASSLVSPNYGYTF
TRBJ2-5,TRBV5-1,.,.,16,TGCGCCAGCAGCTTGCGCCGGGACTTCCTTCAAGAGACCCAGTACTTC,CASSLRRDFLQETQYF
TRBJ2-1,TRBV7-9,.,.,14,TGTGCCAGCAGCTTTTCAGGGTATAACAATGAGCAGTTCTTC,CASSFSGYNNEQFF
TRBJ2-5,TRBV30,.,.,12,TGTGCCTGGAGTGTTAACCAAGAGACCCAGTACTTC,CAWSVNQETQYF
TRBJ1-2,TRBV15,.,TRBD1,13,TGTGCCACCAGCATACGGACAGGGGATGGCTACACCTTC,CATSIRTGDGYTF
TRBJ2-3,TRBV5-4,once,TRBD2,14,TGTGCCAGCAAGACTAGCCAAGGCACAGATACGCAGTATTTT,CASKTSQGTDTQYF
TRBJ2-5,TRBV9,.,.,15,TGTGCCAGCGGATACGGAGCTGGACGGGAAGAGACCCAGTACTTC,CASGYGAGREETQYF
TRBJ2-1,TRBV30,.,TRBD2,13,TGTGCCTGGGATCCGGGAGGGCGCAATGAGCAGTTCTTC,CAWDPGGRNEQFF
TRBJ2-1,TRBV11-1,.,.,15,TGTGCCAGCAGCTTAACCAAGCGCTCCTACAATGAGCAGTTCTTC,CASSLTKRSYNEQFF
TRBJ1-2,TRBV20-1,.,.,10,TGCAGTGCCGAGAGAAATGGCTACACCTTC,CSAERNGYTF
TRBJ1-1,TRBV25-1,few,.,14,TGTGCCAGCAGTGAGGGTTGGGGTTTAACTGAAGCTTTCTTT,CASSEGWGLTEAFF